These T cell receptor beta chains were read from a single sample in a study of cytomegalovirus exposure and HLA in healthy donors. The repertoire was sequenced with immunoSEQ multiplex PCR; TCRdb's copy has only in-frame clones and lacks some. Among 90,000 to 100,000 clones listed, approximately 80% were seen once. Sequencing was done on a sample of PBMCs. These TCRs come from a man in his fifties or sixties in good health and CMV-seropositive. CDR3s include the opening cysteine and the closing phenylalanine or tryptophan. Each record gives: V gene, D gene, clone size, J gene, CDR3 protein, CDR3 DNA. D genes are given only for firm matches. Clone size is not always given. Where it is, it says once, few, many or a class for expanded clones.

>TRBV5-1|-|-|TRBJ2-2
CASSLEGIGELFF
TGCGCCAGCAGCTTGGAGGGGATTGGGGAGCTGTTTTTT
>TRBV19|-|-|TRBJ1-1
CATHRYSAGNTEAFF
TGTGCCACTCACCGGTATAGCGCGGGGAACACTGAAGCTTTCTTT
>TRBV11-3|-|-|TRBJ2-1
CASSLEGGLSYNEQFF
TGTGCCAGCAGCTTAGAAGGGGGTTTATCCTACAATGAGCAGTTCTTC
>TRBV27|-|-|TRBJ1-5
CASSSGTSSRPQHF
TGTGCCAGCAGTAGTGGGACATCATCTAGGCCCCAGCATTTT
>TRBV29-1|-|-|TRBJ1-3
CSGQDSGNTIYF
TGCAGCGGGCAGGACTCTGGAAACACCATATATTTT
>TRBV11-2|-|-|TRBJ2-2
CASSSLRAGVGSGGELFF
TGTGCCAGCAGCTCCCTTCGGGCAGGGGTAGGATCTGGCGGGGAGCTGTTTTTT
>TRBV11-3|TRBD2|-|TRBJ2-7
CASSLGGGASYEQYF
TGTGCCAGCAGCTTAGGCGGGGGAGCATCCTACGAGCAGTACTTC
>TRBV5-6|TRBD1|-|TRBJ2-3
CASSYDRVDTQYF
TGTGCCAGCAGCTACGACAGGGTAGATACGCAGTATTTT
>TRBV6-1|-|-|TRBJ1-1
CASSEASTLEAFF
TGTGCCAGCAGTGAAGCGTCGACACTTGAAGCTTTCTTT
>TRBV19|-|-|TRBJ2-7
CASSILLGGVGEQYF
TGTGCCAGTAGCATCCTTTTAGGAGGTGTGGGGGAGCAGTACTTC
>TRBV7-6|TRBD1|-|TRBJ2-7
CASSLGQGGVTEQYF
TGTGCCAGCAGCTTAGGACAGGGGGGGGTAACCGAGCAGTACTTC
>TRBV7-2|TRBD1|-|TRBJ2-1
CASSLRRTGANEQFF
TGTGCCAGCAGCCTCCGAAGGACAGGGGCCAATGAGCAGTTCTTC
>TRBV10-3|-|-|TRBJ2-7
CAISPSGIRTYEQYF
TGTGCCATCAGCCCTTCGGGAATAAGGACCTACGAGCAGTACTTC
>TRBV5-1|TRBD2|-|TRBJ2-7
CASSPRGRGGYSYEQYF
TGCGCCAGCAGCCCCCGAGGGCGCGGGGGGTACTCCTACGAGCAGTACTTC
>TRBV4-1|TRBD1|-|TRBJ2-6
CASSQPGTGAGGANVLTF
TGCGCCAGCAGCCAACCCGGGACAGGGGCGGGTGGGGCCAACGTCCTGACTTTC
>TRBV15|-|-|TRBJ1-3
CATSRGGSRSSGNTIYF
TGTGCCACCAGCAGAGGAGGTTCCCGGAGCTCTGGAAACACCATATATTTT
>TRBV4-3|-|-|TRBJ2-7
CASSQDLSPTKQYF
TGCGCCAGCAGCCAAGATCTTTCCCCGACAAAGCAGTACTTC
>TRBV5-1|-|-|TRBJ2-7
CASSLGRSYEQYF
TGCGCCAGCAGCTTGGGCCGGTCCTACGAGCAGTACTTC
>TRBV5-1|TRBD1|-|TRBJ2-1
CASSFGQGDEQFF
TGCGCCAGCAGCTTCGGACAGGGGGACGAGCAGTTCTTC
>TRBV5-1|TRBD1|-|TRBJ1-4
CASSPGTGLEKLFF
TGCGCCAGCAGCCCAGGGACAGGGCTTGAAAAACTGTTTTTT
>TRBV28|TRBD1|-|TRBJ1-5
CASSLTGVQPQHF
TGTGCCAGCAGTTTGACAGGGGTCCAGCCCCAGCATTTT
>TRBV6-5|-|-|TRBJ1-6
CASSYFPQQGGSPLHF
TGTGCCAGCAGCTACTTCCCACAGCAAGGGGGTTCACCCCTCCACTTT
>TRBV7-8|TRBD2|-|TRBJ2-1
CASSLSPPSGGTRGNEQFF
TGTGCCAGCAGCTTATCACCCCCTAGCGGGGGGACTAGGGGCAATGAGCAGTTCTTC
>TRBV5-1|-|-|TRBJ2-2
CASSLGGNTGELFF
TGCGCCAGCAGCTTAGGAGGGAACACCGGGGAGCTGTTTTTT
>TRBV7-8|-|-|TRBJ2-3
CASSLVVHGKADTQYF
TGTGCCAGCAGCTTAGTAGTACACGGGAAGGCAGATACGCAGTATTTT
>TRBV28|TRBD1|-|TRBJ2-7
CASSLRGLPSYEQYF
TGTGCCAGCAGTCTCAGGGGGCTCCCTTCCTACGAGCAGTACTTC
>TRBV27|-|-|TRBJ2-2
CASSLGAGTGELFF
TGTGCCAGCAGTTTGGGGGCGGGCACCGGGGAGCTGTTTTTT
>TRBV7-2|TRBD1|-|TRBJ2-1
CASSSGTGDYNEQFF
TGTGCCAGCAGCTCTGGGACAGGGGACTACAATGAGCAGTTCTTC
>TRBV5-1|TRBD2|few|TRBJ2-5
CASSLRGGGETQYF
TGCGCCAGCAGCTTGCGGGGGGGTGGAGAGACCCAGTACTTC
>TRBV18|-|-|TRBJ1-2
CASSPKQGWGYGYTF
TGTGCCAGCTCACCAAAGCAGGGTTGGGGCTATGGCTACACCTTC
>TRBV10-3|-|-|TRBJ1-2
CAISESPGVRGGYTF
TGTGCCATCAGTGAGTCGCCCGGGGTAAGAGGTGGCTACACCTTC